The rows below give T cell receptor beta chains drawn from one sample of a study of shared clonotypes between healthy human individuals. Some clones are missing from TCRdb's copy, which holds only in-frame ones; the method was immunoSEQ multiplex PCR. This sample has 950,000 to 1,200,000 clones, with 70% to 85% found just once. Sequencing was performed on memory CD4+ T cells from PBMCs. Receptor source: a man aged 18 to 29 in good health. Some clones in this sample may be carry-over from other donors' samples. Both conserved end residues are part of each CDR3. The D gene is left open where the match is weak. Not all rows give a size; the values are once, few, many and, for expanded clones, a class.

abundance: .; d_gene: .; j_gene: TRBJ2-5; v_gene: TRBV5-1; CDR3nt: TGCGCCAGCAGCCAAGGACAGTCCGGGACCCAGTACTTC; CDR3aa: CASSQGQSGTQYF
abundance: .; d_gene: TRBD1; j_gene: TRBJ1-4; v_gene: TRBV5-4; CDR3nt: TGTGCCAGCATGCACAGGGGAGGGGAGGAAAAACTGTTTTTT; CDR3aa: CASMHRGGEEKLFF
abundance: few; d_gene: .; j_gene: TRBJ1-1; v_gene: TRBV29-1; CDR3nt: TGCAGCGTTGAAGTGGTGGGAACTGAAGCTTTCTTT; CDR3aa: CSVEVVGTEAFF
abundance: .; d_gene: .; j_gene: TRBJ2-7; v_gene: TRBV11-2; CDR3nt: TGTGCCAGCAGCGTCGCCCGGGACATCGTACCATACGAGCAGTACTTC; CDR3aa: CASSVARDIVPYEQYF
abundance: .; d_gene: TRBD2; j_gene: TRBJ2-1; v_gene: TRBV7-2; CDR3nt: TGTGCCAGCAGCTTACAAGCGGGAGACAATGAGCAGTTCTTC; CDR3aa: CASSLQAGDNEQFF
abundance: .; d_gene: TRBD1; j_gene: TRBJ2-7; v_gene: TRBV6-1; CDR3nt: TGTGCCAGCAGTGGCCGGACAGGGATCTACGAGCAGTACTTC; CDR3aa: CASSGRTGIYEQYF
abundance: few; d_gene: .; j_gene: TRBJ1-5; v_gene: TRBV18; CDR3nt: TGTGCCAGCTCAAGGGGACACCCTAATCAGCCCCAGCATTTT; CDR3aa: CASSRGHPNQPQHF
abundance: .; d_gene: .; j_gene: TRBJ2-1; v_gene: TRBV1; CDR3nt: TGCACCAGCAGCCGCTCTAGCGAGAGCTCCTACAATGAGCAGTTCTTC; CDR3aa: CTSSRSSESSYNEQFF
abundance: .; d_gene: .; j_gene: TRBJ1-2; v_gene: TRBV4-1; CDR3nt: TGCGCCAGCAGCCAAGGTGGCAGGGGAAGAGGTGGCTACACCTTC; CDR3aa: CASSQGGRGRGGYTF
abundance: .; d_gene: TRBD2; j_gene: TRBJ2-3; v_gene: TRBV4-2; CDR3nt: TGTGCCAGCAGCCAAGGGGTGGGAACTAGCGGGAGGGACGGCGATACGCAGTATTTT; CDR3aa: CASSQGVGTSGRDGDTQYF
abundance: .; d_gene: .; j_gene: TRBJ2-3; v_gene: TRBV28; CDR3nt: TGTGCCAGTAAATGGAGGGTGACAGATACGCAGTATTTT; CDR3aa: CASKWRVTDTQYF
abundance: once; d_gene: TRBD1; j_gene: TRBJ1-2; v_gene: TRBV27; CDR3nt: TGTGCCAGCAGTTCGCTCATGACAGGGTCGGGCTATGGCTACACCTTC; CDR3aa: CASSSLMTGSGYGYTF
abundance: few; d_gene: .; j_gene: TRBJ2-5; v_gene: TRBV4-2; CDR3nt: TGTGCCAGCAGCCAAGATCGAAGTTCACAAGAGACCCAGTACTTC; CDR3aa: CASSQDRSSQETQYF
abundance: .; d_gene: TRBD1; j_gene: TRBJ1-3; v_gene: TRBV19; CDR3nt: TGTGCCAGTAGTATCCGGGACAGGGGACCCTCCAAGGGTGGAAACACCATATATTTT; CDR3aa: CASSIRDRGPSKGGNTIYF
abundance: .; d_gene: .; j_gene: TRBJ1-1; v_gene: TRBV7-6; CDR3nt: TGTGCCAGCAGCTTAGCGGCCTACACTGAAGCTTTCTTT; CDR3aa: CASSLAAYTEAFF
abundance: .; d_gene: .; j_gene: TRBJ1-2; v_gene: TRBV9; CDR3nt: TGTGCCACTCAACCGAGGGGAGGGGGTAGTGGTGGCTACACCTTC; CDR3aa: CATQPRGGGSGGYTF
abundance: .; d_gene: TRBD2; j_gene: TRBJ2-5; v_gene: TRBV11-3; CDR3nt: TGTGCCAGCAGCCCGGGACTAGCGGGGGAGACCCAGTACTTC; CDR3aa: CASSPGLAGETQYF
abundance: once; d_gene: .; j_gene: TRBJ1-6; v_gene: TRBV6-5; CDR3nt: TGTGCCAGCAGTTACTCGGGGTCTTGGAATTCACCCCTCCACTTT; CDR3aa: CASSYSGSWNSPLHF
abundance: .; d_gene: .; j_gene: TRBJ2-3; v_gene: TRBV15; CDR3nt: TGTGCCTCCGGGACCTCCACAGATACGCAGTATTTT; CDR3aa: CASGTSTDTQYF
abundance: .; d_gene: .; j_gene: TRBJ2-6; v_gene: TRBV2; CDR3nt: TGTGCCAGCAAGGGGGACTCTGGGGCCAACGTCCTGACTTTC; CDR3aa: CASKGDSGANVLTF
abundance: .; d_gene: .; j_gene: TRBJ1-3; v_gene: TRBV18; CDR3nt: TGTGCCAGCTCTGACGGACAGCTACTCGCTGGAAACACCATATATTTT; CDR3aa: CASSDGQLLAGNTIYF
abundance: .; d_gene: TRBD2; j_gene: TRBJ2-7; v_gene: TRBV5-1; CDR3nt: TGCGCCAGCAGCTTCGACCTGGGGGGGTGGTACTTC; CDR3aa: CASSFDLGGWYF
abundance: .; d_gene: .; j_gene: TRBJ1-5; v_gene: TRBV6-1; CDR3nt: TGTGCCAGCAGGCGAACAGGGAATAGCAATCAGCCCCAGCATTTT; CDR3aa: CASRRTGNSNQPQHF
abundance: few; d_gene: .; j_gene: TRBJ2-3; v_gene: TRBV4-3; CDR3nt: TGCGCCAGCAGCCCTCTAGCCGGGCCGGGGGATACGCAGTATTTT; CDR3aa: CASSPLAGPGDTQYF
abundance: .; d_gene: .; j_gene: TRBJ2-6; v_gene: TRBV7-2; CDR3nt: TGTGCCAGCAGCTCCCCCTCTCTAGGGGCCAACGTCCTGACTTTC; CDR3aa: CASSSPSLGANVLTF
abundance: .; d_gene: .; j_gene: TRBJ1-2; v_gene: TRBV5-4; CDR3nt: TGTGCCAGCAGCTTGGCCACAGAGCTCTATGGCTACACCTTC; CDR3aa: CASSLATELYGYTF
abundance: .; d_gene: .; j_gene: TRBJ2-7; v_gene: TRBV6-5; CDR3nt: TGTGCCAGCAGTTACGGGGCCAGGGCTGCCTACGAGCAGTACTTC; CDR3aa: CASSYGARAAYEQYF
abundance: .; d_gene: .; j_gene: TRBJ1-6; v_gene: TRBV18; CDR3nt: TGTGCCAGCTCACCCACTTCGGCAGATTCACCCCTCCACTTT; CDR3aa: CASSPTSADSPLHF
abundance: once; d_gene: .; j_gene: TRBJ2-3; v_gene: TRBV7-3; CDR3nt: TGTGCCAGCAGCTTTGACTGGTCAGATACGCAGTATTTT; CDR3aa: CASSFDWSDTQYF
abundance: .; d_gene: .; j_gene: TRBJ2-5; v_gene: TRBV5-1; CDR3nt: TGCGCCAGCAGCTTGGCCCAGGGTCCCGAGACCCAGTACTTC; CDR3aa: CASSLAQGPETQYF
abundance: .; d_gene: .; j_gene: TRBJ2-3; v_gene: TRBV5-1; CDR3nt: TGCGCCAGCAGCTACCAGACAGGGACTAGCACAGATACGCAGTATTTT; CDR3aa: CASSYQTGTSTDTQYF
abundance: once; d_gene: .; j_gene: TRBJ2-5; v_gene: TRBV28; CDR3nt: TGTGCCAGCAGTTTCGGATCGTGGCGGGGGACCCAGTACTTC; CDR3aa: CASSFGSWRGTQYF
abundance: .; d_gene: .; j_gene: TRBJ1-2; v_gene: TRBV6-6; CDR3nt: TGTGCCAGCAGCTACGTGGAGGGCGGGGACTATGGCTACACCTTC; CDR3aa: CASSYVEGGDYGYTF
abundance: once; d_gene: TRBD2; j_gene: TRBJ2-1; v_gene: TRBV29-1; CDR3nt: TGCAGCGTTGGGCCTTCTAGCGGGGCTTACAATGAGCAGTTCTTC; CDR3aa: CSVGPSSGAYNEQFF
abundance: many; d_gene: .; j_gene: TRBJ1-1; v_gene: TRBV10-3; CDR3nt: TGTGCCATCAGTGGGGGCCTACGCCAGGGCACTGAAGCTTTCTTT; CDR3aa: CAISGGLRQGTEAFF
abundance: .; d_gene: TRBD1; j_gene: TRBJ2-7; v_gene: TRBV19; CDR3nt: TGTGCCACCGCACTTAATTCAGGGGGCTACGAGCAGTACTTC; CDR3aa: CATALNSGGYEQYF
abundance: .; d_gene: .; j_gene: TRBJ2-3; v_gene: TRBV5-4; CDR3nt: TGTGCCAGCAGCTTGGGGGGAGGTACGCAGTATTTT; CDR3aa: CASSLGGGTQYF
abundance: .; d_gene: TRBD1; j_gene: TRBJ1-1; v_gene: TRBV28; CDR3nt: TGTGCCAGCAGATCACAGGGGGGCGACGGTGGGGCTTTCTTT; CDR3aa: CASRSQGGDGGAFF
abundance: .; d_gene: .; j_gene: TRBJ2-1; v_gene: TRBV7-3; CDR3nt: TGTGCCAGCAGCTTAAGTTGGGACAATGAGCAGTTCTTC; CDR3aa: CASSLSWDNEQFF
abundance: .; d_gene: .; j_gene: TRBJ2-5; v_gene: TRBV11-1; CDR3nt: TGTGCCAGCAGCCATCGCCAGGGAAGGGGAGAGACCCAGTACTTC; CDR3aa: CASSHRQGRGETQYF
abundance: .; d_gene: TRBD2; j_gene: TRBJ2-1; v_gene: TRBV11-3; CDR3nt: TGTGCCAGCAGCCTAGGACTAGCGGGAGATGAGCAGTTCTTC; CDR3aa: CASSLGLAGDEQFF
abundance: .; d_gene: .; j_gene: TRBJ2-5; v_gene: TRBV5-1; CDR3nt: TGCGCCAGCAGCGTGGGGGGAAACTCTCGGGGAGAGACCCAGTACTTC; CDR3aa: CASSVGGNSRGETQYF
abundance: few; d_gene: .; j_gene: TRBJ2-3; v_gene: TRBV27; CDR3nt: TGTGCCAGCAGTTTACCTAGCGCGAGAGATACGCAGTATTTT; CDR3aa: CASSLPSARDTQYF
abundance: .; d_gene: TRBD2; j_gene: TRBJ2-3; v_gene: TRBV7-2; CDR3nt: TGTGCCAGCACCCCTAGCGGGTTCACAGATACGCAGTATTTT; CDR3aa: CASTPSGFTDTQYF